Presented here are 10 T cell receptor beta chains from one specimen sequenced in a study of blood T cell repertoires in COVID-19. Sequenced by immunoSEQ multiplex PCR; TCRdb stores in-frame clones only, minus some. The table records 470,000 or so clones, about 85% of them present only once. The sample taken for sequencing was PBMCs or T cells enriched from blood (not recorded which). The origin of the receptors is a woman younger than 30 with acute COVID-19.

This clone was found once. The V gene is TRBV18, the J gene TRBJ1-6; 7 bases are a match to TRBD1. CDR1 and CDR2 (germline): KGHSH, LQKENI. This CDR3 has 13 residues. After removal of 6 bases from V and 8 bases from J, the junction contained 4 bases not matched to a gene. The CDR3: CASSPGTDSPLHF. The CDR3 DNA reads as TGTGCCAGCTCGCCAGGGACAGATTCACCCCTCCACTTT.

J is TRBJ2-3 and V is TRBV5-5; the match to TRBD2 covers 7 bases. Germline V gene data show CDR1 as SGHKS and CDR2 as YYEKEE (reference sequence). The V and J ends lost 3 bases and 2 bases, in that order; junction bases with no gene match: 3. This CDR3 spans 14 amino acids. The CDR3 DNA reads TGTGCCAGCAGCTGGCGGGAGTCCACAGATACGCAGTATTTT. Translation gives CASSWRESTDTQYF.

Here the CDR3 DNA reads TGTGCCAGCAGTTACGAGTTGGGTCGGGTCACAGATACGCAGTATTTT. Translated, it gives CASSYELGRVTDTQYF. The chain joins TRBV6-2 or TRBV6-3 to TRBJ2-3; D unresolved. Trimming stripped 2 bases from V and 2 bases from J, with 14 bases between. CDR3 length: 16 amino acids. CDR1 and CDR2 from the germline V gene are MNHEY and SVGEGT.

The chain recombines TRBV29-1 with TRBJ2-3; 15 bases match TRBD2. V was pared by 6 bases and J by 0 bases, with 7 bases of the junction left unmatched. Germline CDR1 and CDR2: SQVTM and ANQGSEA. The CDR3 covers 17 residues. CDR3 loop: CSVKPGTSGGSTDTQYF. The CDR3 DNA sequence: TGCAGCGTAAAACCCGGGACTAGCGGGGGGAGCACAGATACGCAGTATTTT.

Only one count was recorded for this clone. The gene calls are TRBV27 and TRBJ2-1; perhaps TRBD1 as D (6 bases). The CDR3 covers 12 residues. V shed 2 bases and J shed 10 bases, with 9 bases lying between them. CDR1 is MNHEY and CDR2 is SMNVEV in the germline V gene (reference sequence). CDR3 in amino acids: CASSLQGQEQFF. The CDR3 DNA sequence: TGTGCCAGCAGTTTACAGGGACAAGAGCAGTTCTTC.

The gene calls are TRBV2 and TRBJ1-6, with 8 nucleotides matching TRBD1. The CDR3 is 14 amino acids. Germline V gives CDR1 SNHLY, CDR2 FYNNEI. After removal of 7 bases from V and 6 bases from J, the junction contained 5 bases not matched to a gene. The CDR3 protein is CASIGQGSNSPLHF. CDR3 coding DNA: TGTGCCAGCATAGGACAGGGAAGTAATTCACCCCTCCACTTT.

V usage is TRBV16 and J usage is TRBJ2-7, with TRBD1 identical over 7 bases. V lost 2 bases to trimming and J lost 3 bases; unmatched junction nucleotides: 4. Looked up from germline, CDR1 is KGHSY and CDR2 is FQNENV. This CDR3 has 14 residues. Here the CDR3 DNA reads TGTGCCAGCAGCCAACCGGGACAGAACTACGAGCAGTACTTC. It codes for CASSQPGQNYEQYF.

This rearrangement joins TRBV3-1 (or the pseudogene TRBV3-2) to TRBJ2-2; 9 bases are a match to TRBD2. CDR3 length: 16 residues. V was pared by 1 base and J by 9 bases, with 9 bases of the junction left unmatched. Germline CDR1 LGHDT, CDR2 YNNKEL (reference sequence). This CDR3 reads CASSQVVRGGDRELFF. CDR3 bases: TGTGCCAGCAGCCAAGTAGTGCGGGGGGGCGACCGGGAGCTGTTTTTT.

The chain carries TRBV30 and TRBJ2-7, with TRBD1 as a possible D gene (6 bases). V lost 1 base and J lost 3, with 13 bases in between. The CDR3 runs 14 residues. Germline CDR1 reads GTSNPN; CDR2 reads SVGIG (reference sequence). The CDR3 sequence is CAWSGQARGYEQYF. For the CDR3, the DNA is TGTGCCTGGAGTGGACAGGCGAGGGGCTACGAGCAGTACTTC.

The chain couples TRBV20-1 to TRBJ2-4; 9 bases fit TRBD1. Germline CDR1 and CDR2: DFQATT and SNEGSKA (reference sequence). The CDR3 loop spans 15 amino acids. Losses at the gene ends were 3 bases for V and 0 bases for J; bases not matched to a gene: 3. DNA of the CDR3: TGCAGTGCTAGTTGGGACAGGGAAGCCAAAAACATTCAGTACTTC. Translation: CSASWDREAKNIQYF.